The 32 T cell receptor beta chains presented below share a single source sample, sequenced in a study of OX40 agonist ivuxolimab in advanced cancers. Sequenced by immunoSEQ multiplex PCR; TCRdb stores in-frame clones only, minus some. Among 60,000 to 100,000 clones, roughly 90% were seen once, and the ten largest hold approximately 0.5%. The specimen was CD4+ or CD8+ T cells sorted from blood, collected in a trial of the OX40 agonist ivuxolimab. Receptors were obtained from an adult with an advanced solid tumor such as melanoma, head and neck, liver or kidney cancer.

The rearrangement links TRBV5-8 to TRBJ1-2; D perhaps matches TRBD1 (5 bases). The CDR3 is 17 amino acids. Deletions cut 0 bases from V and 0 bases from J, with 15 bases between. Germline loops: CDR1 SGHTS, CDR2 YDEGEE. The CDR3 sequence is CASSLAYSWTTNYGYTF. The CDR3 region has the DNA TGTGCCAGCAGCTTGGCGTATTCCTGGACAACTAACTATGGCTACACCTTC.

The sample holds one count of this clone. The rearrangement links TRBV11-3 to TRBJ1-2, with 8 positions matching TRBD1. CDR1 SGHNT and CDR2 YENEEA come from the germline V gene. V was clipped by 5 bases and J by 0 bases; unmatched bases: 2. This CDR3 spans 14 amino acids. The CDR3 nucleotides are TGTGCCAGCAGCCCGGGACAGGCTAACTATGGCTACACCTTC. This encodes CASSPGQANYGYTF.

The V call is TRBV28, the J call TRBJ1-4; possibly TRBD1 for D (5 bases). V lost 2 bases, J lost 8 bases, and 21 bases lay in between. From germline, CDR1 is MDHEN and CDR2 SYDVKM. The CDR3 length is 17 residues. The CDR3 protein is CASSLIRGAGSWEKLFF. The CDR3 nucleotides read TGTGCCAGCAGTTTAATAAGAGGGGCCGGTAGTTGGGAAAAACTGTTTTTT.

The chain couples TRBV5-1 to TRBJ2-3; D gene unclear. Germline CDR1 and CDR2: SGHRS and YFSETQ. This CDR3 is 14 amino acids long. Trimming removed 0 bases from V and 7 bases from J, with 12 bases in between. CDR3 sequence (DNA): TGCGCCAGCAGCTTGGAATACCGTGAATATACGCAGTATTTT. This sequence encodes CASSLEYREYTQYF. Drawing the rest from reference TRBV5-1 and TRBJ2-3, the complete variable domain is KAGVTQTPRYLIKTRGQQVTLSCSPISGHRSVSWYQQTPGQGLQFLFEYFSETQRNKGNFPGRFSGRQFSNSRSEMNVSTLELGDSALYLCASSLEYREYTQYFGPGTRLTVL.

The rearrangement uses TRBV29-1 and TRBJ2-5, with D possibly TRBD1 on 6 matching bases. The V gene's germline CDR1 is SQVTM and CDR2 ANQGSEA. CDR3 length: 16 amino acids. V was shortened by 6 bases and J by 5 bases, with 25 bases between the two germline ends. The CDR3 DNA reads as TGCAGCGTCCTAGGGGACGGGACATCCCGATTGGAGACCCAGTACTTC. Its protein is CSVLGDGTSRLETQYF.

The CDR3 reads CASRSTGELFF. CDR3 coding DNA: TGTGCCAGTAGGAGCACCGGGGAGCTGTTTTTT. The chain employs TRBV28 and TRBJ2-2; unclear D gene. In germline, CDR1 is MDHEN, CDR2 SYDVKM. The ends were cut back, 9 bases at V and 4 bases at J, with 6 bases in the middle. This CDR3 contains 11 residues.

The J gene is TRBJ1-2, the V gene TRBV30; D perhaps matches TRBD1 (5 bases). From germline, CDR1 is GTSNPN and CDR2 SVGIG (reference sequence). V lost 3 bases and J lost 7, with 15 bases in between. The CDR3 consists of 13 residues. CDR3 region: CAWRKDGAGGYTF. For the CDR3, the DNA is TGTGCCTGGAGAAAGGACGGGGCAGGTGGCTACACCTTC.

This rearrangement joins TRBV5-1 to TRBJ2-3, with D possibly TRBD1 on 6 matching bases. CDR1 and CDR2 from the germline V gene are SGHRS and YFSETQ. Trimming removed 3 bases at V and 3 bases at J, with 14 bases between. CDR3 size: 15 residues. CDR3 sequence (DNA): TGCGCCAGCAGCTGGGCAGGGGCCGGGACAGATACGCAGTATTTT. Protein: CASSWAGAGTDTQYF.

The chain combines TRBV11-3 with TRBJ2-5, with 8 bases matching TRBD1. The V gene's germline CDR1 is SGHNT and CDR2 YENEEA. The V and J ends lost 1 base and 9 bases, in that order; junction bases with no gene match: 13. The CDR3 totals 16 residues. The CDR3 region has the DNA TGTGCCAGCAGCTTAGTTCGACTTGGACAGGGTAGTTCCCAGTACTTC. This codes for CASSLVRLGQGSSQYF.

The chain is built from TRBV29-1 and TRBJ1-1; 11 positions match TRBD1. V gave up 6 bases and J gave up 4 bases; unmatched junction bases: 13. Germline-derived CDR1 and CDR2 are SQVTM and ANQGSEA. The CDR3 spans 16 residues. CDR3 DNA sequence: TGCAGCGTCTGGAAAAGGGACAGGGGGATGATCACTGAAGCTTTCTTT. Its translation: CSVWKRDRGMITEAFF. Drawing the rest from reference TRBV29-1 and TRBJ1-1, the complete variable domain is SAVISQKPSRDICQRGTSLTIQCQVDSQVTMMFWYRQQPGQSLTLIATANQGSEATYESGFVIDKFPISRPNLTFSTLTVSNMSPEDSSIYLCSVWKRDRGMITEAFFGQGTRLTVV.

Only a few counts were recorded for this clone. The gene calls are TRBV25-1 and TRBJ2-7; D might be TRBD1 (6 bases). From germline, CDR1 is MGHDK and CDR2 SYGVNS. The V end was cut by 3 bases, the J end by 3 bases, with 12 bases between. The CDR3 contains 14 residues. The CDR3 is CASSEVADSYEQYF. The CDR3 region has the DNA TGTGCCAGCAGTGAGGTCGCGGACAGCTACGAGCAGTACTTC.

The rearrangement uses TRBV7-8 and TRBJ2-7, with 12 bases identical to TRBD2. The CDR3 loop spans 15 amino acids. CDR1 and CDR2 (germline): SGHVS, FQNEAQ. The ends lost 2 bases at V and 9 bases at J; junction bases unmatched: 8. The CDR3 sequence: CASSLRTSGALGQYF. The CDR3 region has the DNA TGTGCCAGCAGCTTAAGGACTAGCGGGGCTTTGGGGCAGTACTTC.

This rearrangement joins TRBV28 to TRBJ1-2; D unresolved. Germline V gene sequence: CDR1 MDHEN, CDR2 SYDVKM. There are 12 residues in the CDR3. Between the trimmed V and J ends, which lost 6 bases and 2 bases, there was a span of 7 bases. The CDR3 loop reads CASSLRNYGYTF. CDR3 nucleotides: TGTGCCAGCAGCTTAAGGAACTATGGCTACACCTTC.

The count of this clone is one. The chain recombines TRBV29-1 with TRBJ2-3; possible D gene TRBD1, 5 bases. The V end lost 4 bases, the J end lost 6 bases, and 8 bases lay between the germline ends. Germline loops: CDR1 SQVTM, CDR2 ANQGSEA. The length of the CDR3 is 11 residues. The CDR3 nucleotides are TGCAGCGTTGGATACAGGGATACGCAGTATTTT. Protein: CSVGYRDTQYF.

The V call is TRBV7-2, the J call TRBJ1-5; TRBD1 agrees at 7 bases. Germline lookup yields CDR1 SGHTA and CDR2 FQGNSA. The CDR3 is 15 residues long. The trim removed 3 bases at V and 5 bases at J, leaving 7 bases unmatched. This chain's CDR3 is CASSFRTGEDQPQHF. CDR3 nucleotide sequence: TGTGCCAGCAGCTTTCGGACAGGAGAAGATCAGCCCCAGCATTTT.

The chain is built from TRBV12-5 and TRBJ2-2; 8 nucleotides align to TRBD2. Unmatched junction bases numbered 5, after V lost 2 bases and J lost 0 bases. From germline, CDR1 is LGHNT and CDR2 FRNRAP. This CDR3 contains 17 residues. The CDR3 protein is CASGLRSGLANTGELFF. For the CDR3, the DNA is TGTGCTAGTGGTTTGAGGTCGGGACTAGCGAACACCGGGGAGCTGTTTTTT.

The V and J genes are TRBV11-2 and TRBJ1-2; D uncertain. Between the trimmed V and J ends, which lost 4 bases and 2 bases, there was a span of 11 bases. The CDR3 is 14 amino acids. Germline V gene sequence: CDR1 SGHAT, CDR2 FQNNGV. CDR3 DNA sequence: TGTGCCAGCAGCTCGGGCGTCGTCAACTATGGCTACACCTTC. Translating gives CASSSGVVNYGYTF. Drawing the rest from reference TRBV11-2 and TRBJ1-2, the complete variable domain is EAGVAQSPRYKIIEKRQSVAFWCNPISGHATLYWYQQILGQGPKLLIQFQNNGVVDDSQLPKDRFSAERLKGVDSTLKIQPAKLEDSAVYLCASSSGVVNYGYTFGSGTRLTVV.

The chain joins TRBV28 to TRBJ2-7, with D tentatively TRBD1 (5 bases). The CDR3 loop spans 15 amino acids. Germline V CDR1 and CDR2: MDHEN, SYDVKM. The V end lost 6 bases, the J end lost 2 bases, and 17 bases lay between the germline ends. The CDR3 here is CASSLDSFSTYEQYF. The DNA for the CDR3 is TGTGCCAGCAGCCTAGACAGTTTTTCTACCTACGAGCAGTACTTC.

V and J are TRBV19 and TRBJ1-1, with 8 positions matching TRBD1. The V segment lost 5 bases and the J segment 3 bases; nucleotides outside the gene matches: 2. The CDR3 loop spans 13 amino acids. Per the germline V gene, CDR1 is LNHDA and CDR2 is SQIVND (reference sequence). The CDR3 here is CASSQGAYTEAFF. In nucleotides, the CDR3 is TGTGCCAGTAGTCAGGGGGCCTACACTGAAGCTTTCTTT.

The DNA of the CDR3 is TGTGCCAGCTCACCAATCAAGGGATCCTACGAGCAGTACTTC. It encodes CASSPIKGSYEQYF. The chain carries TRBV18 and TRBJ2-7; D remains ambiguous. The CDR3 spans 14 residues. Germline lookup yields CDR1 KGHSH and CDR2 LQKENI. V lost 2 bases and J lost 1, with 9 bases in between.

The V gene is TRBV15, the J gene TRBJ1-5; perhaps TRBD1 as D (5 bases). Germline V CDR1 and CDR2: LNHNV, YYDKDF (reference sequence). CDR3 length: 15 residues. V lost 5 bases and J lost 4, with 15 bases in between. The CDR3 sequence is CATSRGWQGNQPQHF. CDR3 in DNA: TGTGCCACCAGCCGCGGGTGGCAGGGAAATCAGCCCCAGCATTTT.

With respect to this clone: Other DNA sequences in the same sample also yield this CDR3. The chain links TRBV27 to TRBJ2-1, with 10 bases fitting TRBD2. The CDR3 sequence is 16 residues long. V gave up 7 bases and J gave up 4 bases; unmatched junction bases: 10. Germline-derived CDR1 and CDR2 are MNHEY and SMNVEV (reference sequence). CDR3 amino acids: CASKGPGLAYYNEQFF. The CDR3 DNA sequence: TGTGCCAGCAAGGGTCCGGGACTAGCGTATTACAATGAGCAGTTCTTC.

The CDR3 DNA sequence: TGTGCCAGCAGTTACTCTTCAGGGGTTGATAATTCACCCCTCCACTTT. Protein sequence: CASSYSSGVDNSPLHF. The chain couples TRBV6-5 to TRBJ1-6, with D possibly matching TRBD1 (6 bases). Germline CDR1 reads MNHEY; CDR2 reads SVGAGI. The V end lost 0 bases, the J end lost 5 bases, and 11 bases lay between the germline ends. CDR3 length equals 16 residues.

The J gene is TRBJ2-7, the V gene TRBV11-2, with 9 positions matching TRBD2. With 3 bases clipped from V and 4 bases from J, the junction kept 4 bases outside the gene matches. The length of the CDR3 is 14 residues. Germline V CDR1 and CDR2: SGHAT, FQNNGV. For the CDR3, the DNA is TGTGCCAGCAGCTTTGCGGGAGGGCCTTACGAGCAGTACTTC. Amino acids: CASSFAGGPYEQYF.

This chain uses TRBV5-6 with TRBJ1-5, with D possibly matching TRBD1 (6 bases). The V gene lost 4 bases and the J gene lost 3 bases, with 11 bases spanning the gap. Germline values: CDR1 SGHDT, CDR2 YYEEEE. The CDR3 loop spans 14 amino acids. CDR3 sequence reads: CASSLTGNNQPQHF. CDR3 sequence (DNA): TGTGCCAGCAGCCTTACAGGGAACAATCAGCCCCAGCATTTT.

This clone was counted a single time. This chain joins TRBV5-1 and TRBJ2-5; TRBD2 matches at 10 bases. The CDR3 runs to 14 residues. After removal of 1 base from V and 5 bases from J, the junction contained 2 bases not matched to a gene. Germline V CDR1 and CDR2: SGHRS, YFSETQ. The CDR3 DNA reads TGCGCCAGCAGCTTGACTAGCGGGATTGAGACCCAGTACTTC. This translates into CASSLTSGIETQYF.

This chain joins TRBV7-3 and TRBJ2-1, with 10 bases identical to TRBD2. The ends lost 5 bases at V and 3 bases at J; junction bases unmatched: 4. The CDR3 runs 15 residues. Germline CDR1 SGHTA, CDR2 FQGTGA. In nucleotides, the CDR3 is TGTGCCAGCAGCCCAAGGACTAGCGGCTACAATGAGCAGTTCTTC. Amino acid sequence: CASSPRTSGYNEQFF. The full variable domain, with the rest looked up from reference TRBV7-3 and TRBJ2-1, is GAGVSQTPSNKVTEKGKYVELRCDPISGHTALYWYRQSLGQGPEFLIYFQGTGAADDSGLPNDRFFAVRPEGSVSTLKIQRTERGDSAVYLCASSPRTSGYNEQFFGPGTRLTVL.

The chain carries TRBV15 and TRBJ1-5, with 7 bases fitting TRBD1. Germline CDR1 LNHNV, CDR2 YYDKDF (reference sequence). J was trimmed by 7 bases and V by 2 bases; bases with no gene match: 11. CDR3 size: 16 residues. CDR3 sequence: CATSRPIAGGDQPQHF. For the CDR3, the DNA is TGTGCCACCAGCAGACCTATCGCAGGGGGGGACCAGCCCCAGCATTTT.

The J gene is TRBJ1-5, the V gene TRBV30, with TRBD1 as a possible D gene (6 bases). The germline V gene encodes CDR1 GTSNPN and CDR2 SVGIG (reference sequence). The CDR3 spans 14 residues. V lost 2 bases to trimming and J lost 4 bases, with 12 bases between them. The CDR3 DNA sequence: TGTGCCTGGAGTAGAGGGGGAGGAAATCAGCCCCAGCATTTT. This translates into CAWSRGGGNQPQHF. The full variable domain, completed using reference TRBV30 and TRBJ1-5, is SQTIHQWPATLVQPVGSPLSLECTVEGTSNPNLYWYRQAAGRGLQLLFYSVGIGQISSEVPQNLSASRPQDRQFILSSKKLLLSDSGFYLCAWSRGGGNQPQHFGDGTRLSIL.

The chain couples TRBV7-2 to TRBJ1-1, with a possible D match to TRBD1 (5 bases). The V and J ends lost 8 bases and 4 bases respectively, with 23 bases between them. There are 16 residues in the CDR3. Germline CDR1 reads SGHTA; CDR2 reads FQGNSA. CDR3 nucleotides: TGTGCCAGCCTGGGGTCAGGAGGGAGGCAGGGCACTGAAGCTTTCTTT. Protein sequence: CASLGSGGRQGTEAFF.

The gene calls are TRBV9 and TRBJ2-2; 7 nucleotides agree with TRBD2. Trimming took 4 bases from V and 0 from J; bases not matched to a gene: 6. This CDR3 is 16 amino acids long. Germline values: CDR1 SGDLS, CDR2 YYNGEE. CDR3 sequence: CASSLWGGANTGELFF. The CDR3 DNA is TGTGCCAGCAGCCTCTGGGGGGGAGCGAACACCGGGGAGCTGTTTTTT. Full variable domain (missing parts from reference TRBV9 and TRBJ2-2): DSGVTQTPKHLITATGQRVTLRCSPRSGDLSVYWYQQSLDQGLQFLIQYYNGEERAKGNILERFSAQQFPDLHSELNLSSLELGDSALYFCASSLWGGANTGELFFGEGSRLTVL.

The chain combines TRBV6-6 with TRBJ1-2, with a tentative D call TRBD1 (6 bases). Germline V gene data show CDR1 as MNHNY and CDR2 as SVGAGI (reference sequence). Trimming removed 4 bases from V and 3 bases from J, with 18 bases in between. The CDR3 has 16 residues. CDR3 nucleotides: TGTGCCAGCAGTTCCCTACACAACAGGGACGACTATGGCTACACCTTC. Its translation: CASSSLHNRDDYGYTF.